This T cell receptor beta chain was captured by sequencing in a study of blood T cell repertoires in COVID-19. Overall study: Whether acute or convalescent, the COVID-19 samples came from the United States, Italy and Spain. T cells, B-cell-depleted T cells, or PBMCs supplied cDNA or gDNA.

Source study methods: Estimation of nucleated cell counts was performed using reference gene primer amplification. Sequencing used immunoSEQ multiplex PCR; TCRdb keeps in-frame clones, though not all of them. That table is the source of V, J and clone size, and D and trimming were worked out from the DNA. The sample records hundreds of thousands of clones, under 90% being singletons. Germline V gene data show CDR1 as MNHNY and CDR2 as SVGAGI (reference sequence). This CDR3 is built from 15 residues. The V and J ends lost 0 bases and 9 bases, in that order; junction bases with no gene match: 7. This clonotype was obtained from a man aged 50-60 years with acute or convalescent COVID-19. The gene calls are TRBV6-6 and TRBJ2-1, with TRBD1 identical over 8 bases. Material: peripheral blood. The CDR3 spells CASSYSSQGAGEQFF. The CDR3 coding sequence is TGTGCCAGCAGTTACTCGAGTCAGGGGGCAGGTGAGCAGTTCTTC.